The rows below give T cell receptor beta chains drawn from one sample of a study of siplizumab effects on memory and regulatory T cells. TCRdb keeps only in-frame clones here, not all; method: immunoSEQ multiplex PCR. The data show around 100,000 clones, 94% seen once. The material sequenced was non-Treg CD4+ T cells sorted from blood. Source of these receptors: a human donor in good health. CDR3s include the opening cysteine and the closing phenylalanine or tryptophan. Fields, in order: CDR3 protein, V gene, J gene.

CDR3 protein: CASSLTRYEQYF
V gene: TRBV6-5
J gene: TRBJ2-7

CDR3 protein: CASSLAPQQSYEQYF
V gene: TRBV5-6
J gene: TRBJ2-7

CDR3 protein: CAINGHAEGPQHF
V gene: TRBV10-3
J gene: TRBJ1-5

CDR3 protein: CASSNVGGELFF
V gene: TRBV7-3
J gene: TRBJ2-2

CDR3 protein: CASSSTHSYEQYF
V gene: TRBV7-6
J gene: TRBJ2-7

CDR3 protein: CASSRILAGGNEQYF
V gene: TRBV5-4
J gene: TRBJ2-7

CDR3 protein: CASTRTGRNTEAFF
V gene: TRBV23-1
J gene: TRBJ1-1

CDR3 protein: CASRKGGANQPQHF
V gene: TRBV28
J gene: TRBJ1-5

CDR3 protein: CASSPAGAGYTEAFF
V gene: TRBV5-1
J gene: TRBJ1-1

CDR3 protein: CASSLTRGNTIYF
V gene: TRBV28
J gene: TRBJ1-3

CDR3 protein: CASIETSGSSGELFF
V gene: TRBV6-6
J gene: TRBJ2-2

CDR3 protein: CASRPPGAGYQETQYF
V gene: TRBV7-9
J gene: TRBJ2-5

CDR3 protein: CASSLRRRYGYTF
V gene: TRBV5-6
J gene: TRBJ1-2

CDR3 protein: CASSYDSLNTEAFF
V gene: TRBV5-4
J gene: TRBJ1-1

CDR3 protein: CAISEKTSGRYEQYF
V gene: TRBV10-3
J gene: TRBJ2-7

CDR3 protein: CASSLEGQGLYEQYF
V gene: TRBV28
J gene: TRBJ2-7

CDR3 protein: CAISGADRGGGQETQYF
V gene: TRBV10-3
J gene: TRBJ2-5

CDR3 protein: CASSLTGGASQPQHF
V gene: TRBV28
J gene: TRBJ1-5

CDR3 protein: CASRSTGTDLFGQYF
V gene: TRBV19
J gene: TRBJ2-7

CDR3 protein: CASRAPSGSYTDTQYF
V gene: TRBV2
J gene: TRBJ2-3

CDR3 protein: CASSIRETQYF
V gene: TRBV19
J gene: TRBJ2-5

CDR3 protein: CASSLAGGSSYEQYF
V gene: TRBV27
J gene: TRBJ2-7

CDR3 protein: CASSKLKLGDYNEQFF
V gene: TRBV2
J gene: TRBJ2-1

CDR3 protein: CASSLSWDRASNTGELFF
V gene: TRBV27
J gene: TRBJ2-2

CDR3 protein: CASQGAFTGELFF
V gene: TRBV6-1
J gene: TRBJ2-2

CDR3 protein: CSARLHEQFF
V gene: TRBV20-1
J gene: TRBJ2-1

CDR3 protein: CAWRLAGPYNEQFF
V gene: TRBV30
J gene: TRBJ2-1

CDR3 protein: CASSRTQTYGYTF
V gene: TRBV27
J gene: TRBJ1-2

CDR3 protein: CASSGDVSYNEQFF
V gene: TRBV2
J gene: TRBJ2-1

CDR3 protein: CASSLDPGTYEQYF
V gene: TRBV5-5
J gene: TRBJ2-7

CDR3 protein: CAWSNGDLETQYF
V gene: TRBV30
J gene: TRBJ2-5

CDR3 protein: CPKVGELFF
V gene: TRBV27
J gene: TRBJ2-2

CDR3 protein: CASSESSGRASFMFF
V gene: TRBV10-1
J gene: TRBJ2-1

CDR3 protein: CASSLGSGAGDTQYF
V gene: TRBV7-7
J gene: TRBJ2-3

CDR3 protein: CAWRPRTLLTEAFF
V gene: TRBV30
J gene: TRBJ1-1

CDR3 protein: CASSLDGLTNTGELFF
V gene: TRBV5-1
J gene: TRBJ2-2

CDR3 protein: CASSPSGSYNEQFF
V gene: TRBV7-3
J gene: TRBJ2-1

CDR3 protein: CAISESSQGEAFF
V gene: TRBV10-3
J gene: TRBJ1-1

CDR3 protein: CASSLSLGYTF
V gene: TRBV7-9
J gene: TRBJ1-2

CDR3 protein: CASSSTGQTVHF
V gene: TRBV7-9
J gene: TRBJ1-5

CDR3 protein: CASSPSWGGSYEQYF
V gene: TRBV7-9
J gene: TRBJ2-7

CDR3 protein: CASSRGGRETQYF
V gene: TRBV2
J gene: TRBJ2-5

CDR3 protein: CASSYVQGPTYEQYF
V gene: TRBV6-6
J gene: TRBJ2-7

CDR3 protein: CAWSVGLSYEQYF
V gene: TRBV30
J gene: TRBJ2-7

CDR3 protein: CASSEPQGGGPREQFF
V gene: TRBV2
J gene: TRBJ2-1

CDR3 protein: CASSWVAGGRETQYF
V gene: TRBV5-4
J gene: TRBJ2-5

CDR3 protein: CASSGPSRRVSTSEQYF
V gene: TRBV5-1
J gene: TRBJ2-7

CDR3 protein: CASSSGSSTDTQYF
V gene: TRBV19
J gene: TRBJ2-3

CDR3 protein: CASREYRGSMGKLFF
V gene: TRBV11-2
J gene: TRBJ1-4